The 18 T cell receptor beta chains given below trace back to one sample, sequenced in a study of T cells expressing NK-cell markers (TCRdb year 2020). Library construction relied on 5' RACE. The reads were generated on an Illumina HiSeq 2000. TCRdb reprocessed the reads and provides one entry for every CDR3 protein sequence; no DNA is given. The sample has about 370,000 distinct CDR3 sequences on record. The ten largest clonotypes hold approximately 12% of the sample. Sequenced input: blood T cells: a sorted CD56 or NKG2C T cell subset, CD4+ or CD8+ T cells, or bulk PBMC T cells (not recorded which). The source is a woman aged 45 to 65 in good health. Donor details come from another sample of the same person, matched by shared clones.

V usage is TRBV28 and J usage is TRBJ2-5; TCRdb reports TRBD2, a call that lacks DNA to check it against. This CDR3 spans 14 amino acids. From germline, CDR1 is MDHEN and CDR2 SYDVKM. The CDR3 spells CASRTSGSVETQYF.

This chain connects TRBV7-8 to TRBJ2-1; with no DNA, the TCRdb D assignment of TRBD2 cannot be verified. The CDR3 sequence is 13 residues long. Germline V gene data show CDR1 as SGHVS and CDR2 as FQNEAQ. CDR3 loop: CASSLAGRYEQFF.

The chain is built from TRBV3-1 and TRBJ2-1; the D gene TCRdb calls, TRBD2, cannot be checked with no DNA. Germline V lookup: CDR1 LGHDT, CDR2 YNNKEL (reference sequence). CDR3 length: 20 amino acids. The CDR3 spells CASSQAPGLAGEGAYNEQFF.

The chain carries TRBV2 and TRBJ2-7; the D call from TCRdb, TRBD1, cannot be confirmed without DNA. CDR1 and CDR2 (germline): SNHLY, FYNNEI. CDR3 length: 14 residues. CDR3 residues: CASSKGTTSYEQYF.

The chain couples TRBV5-1 to TRBJ2-3; TCRdb selects TRBD1, and the lack of DNA leaves this call unchecked. Germline assignment: CDR1 SGHRS and CDR2 YFSETQ. The length of the CDR3 is 14 residues. The CDR3 here is CASGVGQGTDTQYF.

The gene calls are TRBV12-3 or TRBV12-4 and TRBJ2-1; TCRdb's D call of TRBD2 is untestable without DNA. The CDR3 length is 13 residues. CDR3 region: CATRRDSYNEQFF.

This chain joins TRBV3-1 and TRBJ2-1; the D gene TCRdb calls, TRBD2, cannot be checked with no DNA. Germline-derived CDR1 and CDR2 are LGHDT and YNNKEL (reference sequence). CDR3 size: 15 residues. The CDR3 loop reads CASSTGLAGGGEQFF.

The CDR3 is CASSGPKETQYF. This chain connects TRBV28 to TRBJ2-5. Germline CDR1 is MDHEN and CDR2 is SYDVKM. CDR3 length: 12 amino acids.

The chain has TRBV9 and TRBJ2-2; TCRdb gives TRBD2 as the D gene, but with no DNA this cannot be confirmed. Per the germline V gene, CDR1 is SGDLS and CDR2 is YYNGEE. This CDR3 is 16 amino acids long. The CDR3 is CASSVGGGRIPGELFF.

CDR3 residues: CASSETSYNSPLHF. The chain employs TRBV5-1 and TRBJ1-6. CDR1 and CDR2 from the germline V gene are SGHRS and YFSETQ. This CDR3 contains 14 residues.

V usage is TRBV4-1 and J usage is TRBJ1-5; with no DNA, the TCRdb D assignment of TRBD1 cannot be verified. This CDR3 has 14 residues. Germline lookup yields CDR1 MGHRA and CDR2 YSYEKL. The CDR3 loop reads CASSQPGPNQPQHF.

The chain combines TRBV12-3 or TRBV12-4 with TRBJ2-2; the TCRdb D gene call, TRBD1, has no DNA to confirm it. This CDR3 has 16 amino acids. CDR3 residues: CASRPSWGEGRGELFF.

The chain joins TRBV4-1 to TRBJ2-1; TCRdb picks TRBD2, but there is no DNA to check that call. The CDR3 spans 17 residues. The germline V gene encodes CDR1 MGHRA and CDR2 YSYEKL. Here the CDR3 reads CASSHNLGLAGSGEQFF.

This chain uses TRBV6-5 with TRBJ1-3; the D call of TRBD1 rests on TCRdb alone, since no DNA is present to check it. The CDR3 length is 16 residues. Germline assignment: CDR1 MNHEY and CDR2 SVGAGI. The CDR3 loop reads CASSSTGTGLGNTIYF.

The gene calls are TRBV11-2 and TRBJ2-1; TCRdb gives TRBD1 as the D gene, but with no DNA this cannot be confirmed. Germline loops: CDR1 SGHAT, CDR2 FQNNGV. The CDR3 spans 14 residues. The chain's CDR3 is CASSSRDPLNEQFF.

The chain recombines TRBV2 with TRBJ2-3; TCRdb gives TRBD1 as the D gene, but with no DNA this cannot be confirmed. The CDR3 has 15 residues. CDR1 is SNHLY, CDR2 FYNNEI, per germline. The CDR3 sequence is CASSGGRGRSDTQYF. Full variable domain (remainder filled in from reference TRBV2 and TRBJ2-3): EPEVTQTPSHQVTQMGQEVILRCVPISNHLYFYWYRQILGQKVEFLVSFYNNEISEKSEIFDDQFSVERPDGSNFTLKIRSTKLEDSAMYFCASSGGRGRSDTQYFGPGTRLTVL.

This sequence joins TRBV6-4 and TRBJ1-3. The CDR3 sequence is 13 residues long. Germline CDR1 and CDR2: MRHNA and SNTAGT. CDR3 residues: CASSPEVLNTIYF.

The rearrangement joins TRBV7-9 to TRBJ2-1; the D gene TCRdb calls, TRBD1, cannot be checked with no DNA. The CDR3 totals 16 residues. Germline assignment: CDR1 SEHNR and CDR2 FQNEAQ (reference sequence). CDR3 sequence: CASSPRRDRGGNEQFF.